The 26 T cell receptor beta chains below all came from one sample that was sequenced in a study of blood T cells in healthy people across ages. Using a J-beta primer mix together with a sample-barcoded 5' primer, a second PCR was run for about 7 to 12 cycles. TCRdb redid the calling of the 5' RACE reads with MiXCR, one entry per CDR3 protein. The sample lists roughly 2 million distinct CDR3 sequences, roughly 52% seen once, with less than 2.5% in the top ten. Input material: blood. Receptors originate from a woman aged 40 to 50 in good health.

The chain links TRBV11-2 to TRBJ2-3, with 8 nucleotides matching TRBD1. The CDR3 sequence is 16 residues long. Germline V CDR1 and CDR2: SGHAT, FQNNGV. V shed 1 base and J 3 bases; nucleotides not matched to a gene: 6. CDR3 sequence: CASSLGQGIRTDTQYF. As DNA, the CDR3 is TGTGCCAGCAGCTTAGGACAGGGGATTCGTACAGATACGCAGTATTTT. The full variable domain, completed using reference TRBV11-2 and TRBJ2-3, is EAGVAQSPRYKIIEKRQSVAFWCNPISGHATLYWYQQILGQGPKLLIQFQNNGVVDDSQLPKDRFSAERLKGVDSTLKIQPAKLEDSAVYLCASSLGQGIRTDTQYFGPGTRLTVL.

This clonotype was observed a handful of times. The chain couples TRBV5-1 to TRBJ2-5; D remains unclear. There are 15 residues in the CDR3. Trimming took 4 bases from V and 0 from J, leaving 13 bases between them. Germline-derived CDR1 and CDR2 are SGHRS and YFSETQ. The CDR3 region is CASSPHSSNQETQYF. The CDR3 coding sequence is TGCGCCAGCAGCCCGCACAGTAGCAACCAAGAGACCCAGTACTTC.

The rearrangement uses TRBV7-8 and TRBJ2-7; no clear D. Germline-derived CDR1 and CDR2 are SGHVS and FQNEAQ. Deletions cut 0 bases from V and 1 base from J, with 7 bases between. The CDR3 has 14 residues. CDR3 amino acids: CASSLAVQSYEQYF. CDR3 sequence (DNA): TGTGCCAGCAGCTTAGCGGTTCAATCCTACGAGCAGTACTTC.

This clonotype has a handful of counts. V usage is TRBV27 and J usage is TRBJ1-6; D not certain. This CDR3 is built from 16 residues. From germline, CDR1 is MNHEY and CDR2 SMNVEV (reference sequence). V was trimmed by 6 bases and J by 4 bases, leaving 16 bases between them. CDR3 in amino acids: CASSLSSMGYNSPLHF. CDR3 nucleotide sequence: TGTGCCAGCAGCCTAAGCTCCATGGGGTATAATTCACCCCTCCACTTT.

Only one count was recorded for this clonotype. This chain connects TRBV4-3 to TRBJ1-5; D remains ambiguous. Per the germline V gene, CDR1 is LGHNA and CDR2 is YSLEER. The V end lost 3 bases, the J end lost 6 bases, and 9 bases lay between the germline ends. This CDR3 is 13 amino acids long. The DNA for the CDR3 is TGCGCCAGCAGCCACGGGTTTGGTCAGCCCCAGCATTTT. The encoded protein is CASSHGFGQPQHF.

The sample holds many counts of this clonotype. The J gene is TRBJ2-5, the V gene TRBV12-3 or TRBV12-4, with no clear D. V was pared by 6 bases and J by 5 bases, with 13 bases between. The CDR3 contains 13 residues. The CDR3 protein is CASSLRAEETQYF. The CDR3 coding sequence is TGTGCCAGCAGCCTCCGGGCCGAGGAGACCCAGTACTTC.

Many counts were recorded for this clonotype. This chain links TRBV29-1 with TRBJ2-1, with 9 bases aligning to TRBD1. Germline CDR1 is SQVTM and CDR2 is ANQGSEA. This CDR3 region has 14 residues. V lost 3 bases to trimming and J lost 0 bases; unmatched junction nucleotides: 0. The CDR3 DNA is TGCAGCGTTGAGACAGGGGGCTCCTACAATGAGCAGTTCTTC. Encoded protein: CSVETGGSYNEQFF.

As concerns this clonotype: One base away lies a much larger clone, so this may be a sequencing read error. This rearrangement joins TRBV7-2 to TRBJ2-5; tentatively, D is TRBD1 (5 bases). Near its end, the DNA agrees better with TRBJ2-7, so the J call may be wrong. The germline V gene has CDR1 SGHTA and CDR2 FQGNSA. The CDR3 totals 15 residues. The CDR3 reads CVSSLGVAGTYEQYF. The CDR3 region has the DNA TGTGTCAGCAGCTTAGGAGTGGCAGGGACCTACGAGCAGTACTTC.

The V gene is TRBV19, the J gene TRBJ2-1, with 7 bases matching TRBD1. Germline trimming cut 3 bases from V and 6 bases from J; bases unmatched to any gene: 2. This CDR3 region has 13 residues. Germline V gene lookup returns CDR1 LNHDA and CDR2 SQIVND (reference sequence). The CDR3 DNA reads as TGTGCCAGTAGTATCGACAGGGCCAATGAGCAGTTCTTC. Translating it yields CASSIDRANEQFF.

The genes are TRBV20-1 and TRBJ1-2; D not resolved. The CDR3 consists of 14 residues. V was shortened by 5 bases and J by 0 bases, with 13 bases between the two germline ends. CDR1 DFQATT and CDR2 SNEGSKA come from the germline V gene (reference sequence). CDR3: CSALQSSSNYGYTF. The CDR3, as DNA: TGCAGTGCTCTTCAATCGTCGTCTAACTATGGCTACACCTTC.

The genes are TRBV20-1 and TRBJ2-1; 8 bases are shared with TRBD1. V trimming: 6 bases; J trimming: 4 bases; junction bases outside the gene matches: 11. This CDR3 has 15 residues. Germline V gene data show CDR1 as DFQATT and CDR2 as SNEGSKA (reference sequence). The CDR3 reads CSAGRQGAGYNEQFF. The DNA for the CDR3 is TGCAGTGCAGGCCGCCAGGGGGCGGGATACAATGAGCAGTTCTTC.

The genes are TRBV20-1 and TRBJ1-5; D gene unclear. V was trimmed by 7 bases and J by 5 bases, leaving 6 bases between them. Per germline, CDR1 DFQATT and CDR2 SNEGSKA (reference sequence). This CDR3 spans 10 amino acids. The CDR3 DNA reads as TGCAGTGGCGTGGATCAGCCCCAGCATTTT. This sequence encodes CSGVDQPQHF.

The chain has TRBV14 and TRBJ2-3; D is unresolved. This CDR3 is 15 amino acids long. Per the germline V gene, CDR1 is SGHDN and CDR2 is FVKESK. V gave up 0 bases and J gave up 5 bases, with 12 bases separating them. The CDR3 protein is CASSQDQAVGDTQYF. The CDR3 DNA sequence: TGTGCCAGCAGCCAAGATCAGGCGGTCGGAGATACGCAGTATTTT.

This clonotype has more than one count but fewer than ten. The chain recombines TRBV12-3 or TRBV12-4 with TRBJ1-2, with TRBD1 identical over 8 bases. The CDR3 consists of 16 residues. Germline trimming cut 0 bases from V and 7 bases from J; bases unmatched to any gene: 10. DNA of the CDR3: TGTGCCAGCAGTTTAGCGCCTCACAGGGGGTTTGGTGGCTACACCTTC. Its translation is CASSLAPHRGFGGYTF.

The rearrangement joins TRBV4-1 to TRBJ2-2; TRBD2 matches at 9 bases. This CDR3 is built from 15 residues. Germline-derived CDR1 and CDR2 are MGHRA and YSYEKL. V dropped 2 bases and J dropped 6; count of bases not matched to a gene: 4. DNA of the CDR3: TGCGCCAGCAGCCAAAGCGGGGGGAGCGCCGGGGAGCTGTTTTTT. This gives the protein CASSQSGGSAGELFF.

This clonotype came up a few times. V gene TRBV7-2 combines with J gene TRBJ1-4; no clear D gene. Per germline, CDR1 SGHTA and CDR2 FQGNSA. Trimming removed 4 bases from V and 8 bases from J, with 17 bases in between. CDR3 size: 15 residues. Here the CDR3 reads CASSSGPRRNEKLFF. CDR3 nucleotide sequence: TGTGCCAGCAGCTCTGGACCTCGAAGGAACGAAAAACTGTTTTTT.

This clonotype was recorded a few times. This chain joins TRBV18 and TRBJ1-2, with D perhaps TRBD1 (5 bases). Germline V gives CDR1 KGHSH, CDR2 LQKENI. The CDR3 is made up of 14 amino acids. V dropped 0 bases and J dropped 0 bases, with 5 bases sitting between them. The CDR3 loop reads CASSPPGPNYGYTF. Here the CDR3 DNA reads TGTGCCAGCTCACCACCGGGGCCTAACTATGGCTACACCTTC.

The chain uses TRBV6-2 or TRBV6-3 and TRBJ2-7; 12 bases fit TRBD2. V lost 1 base, J lost 1 base, and 5 bases stayed unmatched. Germline CDR1 and CDR2: MNHEY and SVGEGT. This CDR3 region has 17 residues. CDR3 residues: CASSYLLAGGRSYEQYF. CDR3 DNA: TGTGCCAGCAGTTACTTACTAGCGGGGGGCCGATCCTACGAGCAGTACTTC.

The genes are TRBV6-1 and TRBJ2-4; TRBD2 might be the D (7 bases). This CDR3 has 15 amino acids. CDR1 is MNHNS, CDR2 SASEGT, per germline. Trimming took 5 bases from V and 6 from J, leaving 17 bases between them. The CDR3 loop is CASSKVGGGGNIQYF. CDR3 nucleotide sequence: TGTGCCAGCAGTAAAGTCGGCGGGGGCGGAAACATTCAGTACTTC.

This chain links TRBV5-6 with TRBJ2-7, with D tentatively TRBD1 or TRBD2 (5 bases each). V shed 4 bases and J shed 4 bases, with 15 bases lying between them. This CDR3 is 14 amino acids long. CDR1 and CDR2 from the germline V gene are SGHDT and YYEEEE. The CDR3 protein is CASSGGALPYEQYF. Here the CDR3 DNA reads TGTGCCAGCAGCGGGGGAGCATTACCTTACGAGCAGTACTTC.

On this clonotype itself: A read error may account for a junction end that differs from germline. This rearrangement joins TRBV7-2 to TRBJ2-1; D perhaps matches TRBD1 (6 bases). Germline values: CDR1 SGHTA, CDR2 FQGNSA. The CDR3 covers 16 residues. In nucleotides, the CDR3 is TGTTCCAGCAGCCCGAGACAGGCTAGCTCCTACAATGAGCAGTTCTTC. The encoded protein is CSSSPRQASSYNEQFF. Together with reference TRBV7-2 and TRBJ2-1, the CDR3 gives the full variable domain: GAGVSQSPSNKVTEKGKDVELRCDPISGHTALYWYRQSLGQGLEFLIYFQGNSAPDKSGLPSDRFSAERTGGSVSTLTIQRTQQEDSAVYLCSSSPRQASSYNEQFFGPGTRLTVL.

The chain joins TRBV11-2 to TRBJ2-1; 13 bases align to TRBD2. V shed 4 bases and J 5 bases; nucleotides not matched to a gene: 5. This CDR3 contains 16 residues. Germline loops: CDR1 SGHAT, CDR2 FQNNGV. CDR3 sequence (DNA): TGTGCCAGCAGCTCCGGACTAGCGGGGGCTGACAATGAGCAGTTCTTC. The encoded protein is CASSSGLAGADNEQFF.

V and J are TRBV2 and TRBJ1-1; 7 positions agree with TRBD1. Losses at the gene ends were 0 bases for V and 7 bases for J; bases not matched to a gene: 14. Germline loops: CDR1 SNHLY, CDR2 FYNNEI. This CDR3 has 17 residues. For the CDR3, the DNA is TGTGCCAGCAGTGAAGCGGGAGGGGGCGCGGGCGGTGATGAAGCTTTCTTT. It encodes CASSEAGGGAGGDEAFF.

The CDR3 DNA is TGCAGTGCTAGCCACACCTCCTACGAGCAGTACTTC. It is translated as CSASHTSYEQYF. The genes are TRBV20-1 and TRBJ2-7; D is ambiguous. Between the trimmed V and J ends, which lost 3 bases and 0 bases, there was a span of 6 bases. This CDR3 spans 12 amino acids. In germline, CDR1 is DFQATT, CDR2 SNEGSKA (reference sequence).

This clonotype showed up just a few times. The V call is TRBV20-1, the J call TRBJ2-1, with TRBD2 matching over 12 bases. Germline values: CDR1 DFQATT, CDR2 SNEGSKA (reference sequence). CDR3 size: 14 residues. The V and J ends lost 1 base and 14 bases, in that order; junction bases with no gene match: 9. CDR3 sequence (DNA): TGCAGTGCTAGAGCTAGCGGGGGGGCCGGTAAGAAGTTCTTC. Protein: CSARASGGAGKKFF.

The rearrangement uses TRBV2 and TRBJ2-3, with TRBD2 identical over 10 bases. CDR3 size: 13 residues. Germline CDR1 reads SNHLY; CDR2 reads FYNNEI. J lost 6 bases, V lost 8 bases, and 5 bases had no gene match. The CDR3 DNA reads as TGTGCCAGCTTAGCGGGGGGTGGGGATACGCAGTATTTT. Protein: CASLAGGGDTQYF.